Below, 32 T cell receptor beta chains from the same sample are listed, as sequenced in a study of blood T cell repertoires in COVID-19. Clones were read by immunoSEQ multiplex PCR, and TCRdb kept only the in-frame ones, dropping some. The sample holds 280,000 or so clones, approximately 83% seen once. Sequencing used peripheral blood. The source is a woman aged 25 to 39 who had recovered from COVID-19.

This chain uses TRBV29-1 with TRBJ1-4, with a possible D match to TRBD1 (5 bases). CDR1 is SQVTM, CDR2 ANQGSEA, per germline. The V end was cut by 6 bases, the J end by 5 bases, with 10 bases between. There are 12 residues in the CDR3. The CDR3 coding sequence is TGCAGCGTGCAGGAGGGGAATGAAAAACTGTTTTTT. As protein: CSVQEGNEKLFF.

V usage is TRBV19 and J usage is TRBJ1-5; D possibly corresponds to TRBD1 (6 bases). Germline V gives CDR1 LNHDA, CDR2 SQIVND (reference sequence). This CDR3 is 15 amino acids long. V gave up 6 bases and J gave up 3 bases, with 15 bases separating them. The CDR3 region has the DNA TGTGCCAGTAGGGAACAGGGACTACTCAATCAGCCCCAGCATTTT. It encodes CASREQGLLNQPQHF.

The genes are TRBV15 and TRBJ2-7; D may be TRBD1 (6 bases). The ends were cut back, 0 bases at V and 6 bases at J, with 12 bases in the middle. CDR3 length: 14 amino acids. In germline, CDR1 is LNHNV, CDR2 YYDKDF (reference sequence). The CDR3 nucleotides are TGTGCCACCAGCAGAGATCGAACAGGGCTCGAGCAGTACTTC. Translated, it gives CATSRDRTGLEQYF.

DNA of the CDR3: TGTGCCATCAGTGAGTCTGGAGGTATGAGTGAGCAGTTCTTC. This translates into CAISESGGMSEQFF. V usage is TRBV10-3 and J usage is TRBJ2-1; perhaps TRBD2 as D (5 bases). Per germline, CDR1 ENHRY and CDR2 SYGVKD. The CDR3 sequence is 14 residues long. The ends were cut back, 0 bases at V and 9 bases at J, with 12 bases in the middle.

The chain couples TRBV15 to TRBJ1-4; D call uncertain. This CDR3 comprises 20 residues. The ends were cut back, 0 bases at V and 0 bases at J, with 20 bases in the middle. The germline gives CDR1 LNHNV, CDR2 YYDKDF (reference sequence). Here the CDR3 reads CATSRDRPTRAPATNEKLFF. The CDR3 nucleotides read TGTGCCACCAGCAGAGATCGACCAACCAGAGCGCCGGCAACTAATGAAAAACTGTTTTTT.

CDR3 DNA: TGTGCCAGCAGCCTAAACAGCTACCTGCAGTTCTTC. Translation gives CASSLNSYLQFF. This chain joins TRBV11-2 and TRBJ2-1; D unresolved. Looked up from germline, CDR1 is SGHAT and CDR2 is FQNNGV. CDR3 length: 12 residues. V was trimmed by 5 bases and J by 12 bases, leaving 14 bases between them.

A remark on this clone: This specimen includes other DNA sequences encoding the same CDR3. V usage is TRBV27 and J usage is TRBJ2-1; 7 bases are shared with TRBD1. CDR1 is MNHEY and CDR2 is SMNVEV in the germline V gene (reference sequence). CDR3 length: 13 residues. Trimming at V came to 5 bases and at J to 7 bases, leaving 5 bases not matched to a gene. CDR3 region: CASSLTGVNEQFF. CDR3 DNA: TGTGCCAGCAGTCTTACAGGGGTTAATGAGCAGTTCTTC.

This chain links TRBV30 with TRBJ2-1, with TRBD2 identical over 10 bases. The V segment lost 3 bases and the J segment 8 bases; nucleotides outside the gene matches: 7. Germline V lookup: CDR1 GTSNPN, CDR2 SVGIG (reference sequence). CDR3 length: 14 amino acids. For the CDR3, the DNA is TGTGCCTGGAGAGCGGGGGGGCTAGAGTATGAGCAGTTCTTC. Encoded protein: CAWRAGGLEYEQFF.

The chain joins TRBV15 to TRBJ2-5; D is perhaps TRBD1 (6 bases). V lost 6 bases to trimming and J lost 3 bases, with 14 bases between them. CDR3 size: 14 residues. Germline V gives CDR1 LNHNV, CDR2 YYDKDF (reference sequence). The CDR3 DNA reads as TGTGCCACCAGACCCCTAGGGGGAGAAGAGACCCAGTACTTC. Translating gives CATRPLGGEETQYF.

The rearrangement joins TRBV4-2 to TRBJ2-2, with D possibly matching TRBD2 (5 bases). The V end lost 1 base, the J end lost 7 bases, and 7 bases lay between the germline ends. Germline CDR1 and CDR2: LGHNA and YNFKEQ. The CDR3 has 13 amino acids. CDR3 sequence reads: CASSQVRGGELFF. For the CDR3, the DNA is TGTGCCAGCAGCCAAGTTCGGGGCGGGGAGCTGTTTTTT.

The count of this clone is one. This rearrangement joins TRBV11-2 to TRBJ1-4; TRBD1 is a possible D gene (6 bases). The CDR3 contains 16 residues. V was trimmed by 4 bases and J by 5 bases, leaving 17 bases between them. Germline V gene sequence: CDR1 SGHAT, CDR2 FQNNGV. The CDR3 coding sequence is TGTGCCAGCAGCTCCACCGCAGGGGCGCTGAATGAAAAACTGTTTTTT. It codes for CASSSTAGALNEKLFF.

This clone was found a few times. The chain is built from TRBV27 and TRBJ2-1; 13 nucleotides line up with TRBD2. The germline CDR1 and CDR2 sequences are MNHEY and SMNVEV (reference sequence). Unmatched junction bases numbered 3, after V lost 6 bases and J lost 7 bases. This CDR3 region has 14 residues. The CDR3 DNA reads TGTGCCAGCAGGGGACTAGCGGGGACAAATGAGCAGTTCTTC. Translated: CASRGLAGTNEQFF.

The chain recombines TRBV19 with TRBJ2-1; 8 nucleotides align to TRBD2. Germline assignment: CDR1 LNHDA and CDR2 SQIVND (reference sequence). The CDR3 totals 14 residues. V shed 1 base, J shed 9 bases, and the junction held 5 bases outside the gene matches. CDR3 coding DNA: TGTGCCAGTAGTATAGGACTAGCGACGGGTGAGCAGTTCTTC. Translated: CASSIGLATGEQFF.

The chain is built from TRBV7-3 and TRBJ2-1, with D perhaps TRBD2 (5 bases). Per germline, CDR1 SGHTA and CDR2 FQGTGA. The CDR3 length is 15 residues. V lost 2 bases and J 3 bases, leaving 11 bases between the germline ends. CDR3 in amino acids: CASSLGFGNYNEQFF. The CDR3 DNA follows: TGTGCCAGCAGCTTAGGTTTCGGGAACTACAATGAGCAGTTCTTC.

The genes are TRBV10-3 and TRBJ2-7; D not resolved. The V gene's germline CDR1 is ENHRY and CDR2 SYGVKD. V was cut by 3 bases and J by 5 bases, with 14 bases left in between. This CDR3 spans 14 amino acids. In DNA, the CDR3 is TGTGCCATCAGTGACCCCGGGTACCCCAACGAGCAGTACTTC. This codes for CAISDPGYPNEQYF.

This chain uses TRBV10-3 with TRBJ2-1; 7 positions match TRBD1. V dropped 5 bases and J dropped 2; count of bases not matched to a gene: 6. CDR3 length: 15 residues. Germline V CDR1 and CDR2: ENHRY, SYGVKD. In DNA, the CDR3 is TGTGCCATCAGTTTAACAGGGGAGCCCTACAATGAGCAGTTCTTC. It codes for CAISLTGEPYNEQFF.

The chain has TRBV5-1 and TRBJ1-1; 10 bases match TRBD1. With V trimmed by 3 bases and J by 5 bases, 4 bases remained unmatched. The CDR3 is 14 amino acids. Germline V gene sequence: CDR1 SGHRS, CDR2 YFSETQ. CDR3 in amino acids: CASSWGQGLTEAFF. DNA of the CDR3: TGCGCCAGCAGCTGGGGACAGGGGTTAACTGAAGCTTTCTTT.

The chain couples TRBV19 to TRBJ2-7; 8 bases are a match to TRBD2. Germline V lookup: CDR1 LNHDA, CDR2 SQIVND (reference sequence). With V trimmed by 6 bases and J by 0 bases, 7 bases remained unmatched. This CDR3 spans 15 amino acids. The CDR3 sequence is CASSHSGASSYEQYF. DNA of the CDR3: TGTGCCAGTAGCCATAGCGGGGCAAGCTCCTACGAGCAGTACTTC.

V and J are TRBV4-3 and TRBJ1-2; possibly TRBD1 for D (6 bases). CDR1 is LGHNA and CDR2 is YSLEER in the germline V gene. V gave up 1 base and J gave up 1 base, with 10 bases separating them. The CDR3 is made up of 15 amino acids. The CDR3 DNA reads TGCGCCAGCAGCCAAGGGACAGCATATAACTATGGCTACACCTTC. It yields the protein CASSQGTAYNYGYTF.

The chain uses TRBV5-1 and TRBJ2-1; tentative D call: TRBD2 (6 bases). This CDR3 has 13 residues. The germline V and J ends were trimmed by 0 bases and 6 bases, with 7 bases remaining between them. Germline-derived CDR1 and CDR2 are SGHRS and YFSETQ. CDR3 bases: TGCGCCAGCAGCTTGGCCGGGGGCAATGAGCAGTTCTTC. Protein sequence: CASSLAGGNEQFF.

The chain joins TRBV7-3 to TRBJ2-3; 9 bases map to TRBD1. Trimming cost V 8 bases and J 2 bases; bases outside gene matches: 2. Germline V CDR1 and CDR2: SGHTA, FQGTGA. The length of the CDR3 is 13 residues. CDR3 DNA: TGTGCCAGCGGGACAGGGTACACAGATACGCAGTATTTT. Its translation: CASGTGYTDTQYF.

This chain joins TRBV19 and TRBJ1-1, with D possibly matching TRBD1 (5 bases). Germline CDR1 is LNHDA and CDR2 is SQIVND (reference sequence). CDR3 length equals 13 residues. V was cut by 3 bases and J by 5 bases, with 10 bases left in between. CDR3 region: CASSIVSGTEAFF. CDR3 nucleotides: TGTGCCAGTAGTATCGTGTCAGGGACTGAAGCTTTCTTT.

V and J are TRBV6-5 and TRBJ2-1; D call uncertain. V was clipped by 7 bases and J by 0 bases, with 13 bases between them. Germline-derived CDR1 and CDR2 are MNHEY and SVGAGI. The CDR3 is made up of 15 amino acids. The CDR3 coding sequence is TGTGCCAGCACCAATCGACAAAGCTCCTACAATGAGCAGTTCTTC. Protein product: CASTNRQSSYNEQFF.

J is TRBJ1-2 and V is TRBV19, with 8 bases aligning to TRBD1. J lost 2 bases, V lost 6 bases, and 17 bases had no gene match. Germline lookup yields CDR1 LNHDA and CDR2 SQIVND (reference sequence). This CDR3 has 18 amino acids. The CDR3 loop is CASSPRRTGTTKNYGYTF. The CDR3 nucleotides are TGTGCCAGTAGCCCCCGGCGGACAGGGACAACAAAAAACTATGGCTACACCTTC.

The J gene is TRBJ2-1, the V gene TRBV25-1; TRBD2 aligns across 12 bases. The J segment lost 10 bases and the V segment lost 6 bases, leaving 4 bases of the junction unmatched. The CDR3 covers 13 residues. Germline V CDR1 and CDR2: MGHDK, SYGVNS. CDR3 nucleotides: TGTGCCAGCAGGACTAGCGGGAGTGTGGAGCAGTTCTTC. Protein: CASRTSGSVEQFF.

The chain combines TRBV27 with TRBJ2-1; 9 bases match TRBD1. The germline CDR1 and CDR2 sequences are MNHEY and SMNVEV (reference sequence). The CDR3 has 13 amino acids. CDR3 bases: TGTCCCTCCGGGACAGGGACCTACAATGAGCAGTTCTTC. Its protein product is CPSGTGTYNEQFF.

The chain links TRBV19 to TRBJ2-7; the D is unclear. The V gene lost 1 base and the J gene lost 0 bases, with 10 bases spanning the gap. The germline V gene encodes CDR1 LNHDA and CDR2 SQIVND (reference sequence). The CDR3 spans 15 residues. This CDR3 reads CASSIAVWASYEQYF. CDR3 bases: TGTGCCAGTAGTATAGCGGTCTGGGCCTCCTACGAGCAGTACTTC.

This chain links TRBV27 with TRBJ2-1; 12 bases match TRBD2. V gave up 6 bases and J gave up 7 bases; unmatched junction bases: 4. The CDR3 is 14 residues long. Germline V gene sequence: CDR1 MNHEY, CDR2 SMNVEV (reference sequence). The CDR3 region is CASRAGTSGNEQFF. The CDR3 DNA sequence: TGTGCCAGCAGGGCCGGGACTAGCGGGAATGAGCAGTTCTTC.

The chain uses TRBV15 and TRBJ1-3; perhaps TRBD1 as D (5 bases). Trimming took 3 bases from V and 0 from J, leaving 12 bases between them. CDR3 length equals 16 residues. Germline V CDR1 and CDR2: LNHNV, YYDKDF (reference sequence). CDR3 coding DNA: TGTGCCACCAGCAGGGCCAGACAGATCTCTGGAAACACCATATATTTT. It specifies CATSRARQISGNTIYF.

The CDR3 nucleotides are TGTGCCAGCTCACCAGATGGGCACGAGCAGTACTTC. This translates into CASSPDGHEQYF. The V and J genes are TRBV18 and TRBJ2-7; D gene unclear. Looked up from germline, CDR1 is KGHSH and CDR2 is LQKENI. Trimming took off 2 bases at V and 5 bases at J, with 7 bases between the two ends. CDR3 size: 12 residues.

CDR3 sequence reads: CASSRGRGGNYEQYF. The CDR3 DNA sequence: TGTGCCAGCAGCCGTGGACGGGGGGGTAACTACGAGCAGTACTTC. The J gene is TRBJ2-7, the V gene TRBV14; 8 bases line up with TRBD2. The CDR3 has 15 amino acids. Germline assignment: CDR1 SGHDN and CDR2 FVKESK. V trimming: 4 bases; J trimming: 3 bases; junction bases outside the gene matches: 8.

The chain joins TRBV25-1 to TRBJ1-1; 8 bases match TRBD1. V shed 5 bases, J shed 4 bases, and the junction held 15 bases outside the gene matches. Germline V gene data show CDR1 as MGHDK and CDR2 as SYGVNS. The CDR3 is 17 residues long. CDR3 nucleotides: TGTGCCAGCAGTTTACAAACAGGGGGATGGGGGGGCACTGAAGCTTTCTTT. Translated, it gives CASSLQTGGWGGTEAFF.